These 7 T cell receptor beta chains came from one sample sequenced in a study of T-cell memory formation after mild COVID-19. One entry per CDR3 protein results from TCRdb running MiXCR on the 5' RACE reads. The repertoire holds around 530,000 distinct CDR3 sequences, with approximately 21% as singletons. The source material was PBMCs or a T cell subset sorted from them (not recorded which). The source is an adult woman who had mild COVID-19 (a few samples of this study predate the infection). Cell type and time point are not known.

This clonotype was detected only a few times. The rearrangement joins TRBV7-8 to TRBJ2-1; 9 bases are shared with TRBD2. V dropped 3 bases and J dropped 4; count of bases not matched to a gene: 7. This CDR3 is 16 amino acids long. Germline CDR1 reads SGHVS; CDR2 reads FQNEAQ. The CDR3 region is CASSFLAGRIYNEQFF. DNA of the CDR3: TGTGCCAGCAGCTTCCTAGCGGGACGGATTTACAATGAGCAGTTCTTC.

J is TRBJ1-5 and V is TRBV18; D possibly corresponds to TRBD1 (6 bases). V was trimmed by 1 base and J by 5 bases, leaving 6 bases between them. The V gene's germline CDR1 is KGHSH and CDR2 LQKENI. This CDR3 has 13 amino acids. CDR3: CASSPQGDQPQHF. In DNA form, the CDR3 reads TGTGCCAGCTCACCACAGGGGGATCAGCCCCAGCATTTT.

The table lists this clonotype with a few counts. The V gene is TRBV28, the J gene TRBJ2-3; 9 bases map to TRBD1. The CDR3 length is 16 residues. Germline lookup yields CDR1 MDHEN and CDR2 SYDVKM. V lost 5 bases, J lost 10 bases, and 16 bases stayed unmatched. The CDR3 spells CASSPPGQGLHTAQYF. Written as DNA, the CDR3 is TGTGCCAGCAGTCCCCCGGGACAGGGCCTTCACACGGCGCAGTATTTT.

The CDR3 sequence: CASSVAGGPIYNEQFF. DNA for the CDR3: TGTGCCAGCAGCGTAGCGGGGGGACCGATCTACAATGAGCAGTTCTTC. The chain has TRBV9 and TRBJ2-1; 7 bases fit TRBD2. Germline CDR1 reads SGDLS; CDR2 reads YYNGEE. This CDR3 region has 16 residues. J lost 3 bases, V lost 0 bases, and 6 bases had no gene match.

The sample holds a few counts of this clonotype. The chain carries TRBV7-2 and TRBJ2-3; 13 bases line up with TRBD2. V lost 5 bases, J lost 6 bases, and 11 bases stayed unmatched. This CDR3 is 17 amino acids long. CDR1 and CDR2 (germline): SGHTA, FQGNSA. The CDR3 DNA reads TGTGCCAGCAGCCCTAGACTAGCGGGGGGATTTCGGGATACGCAGTATTTT. Its protein product is CASSPRLAGGFRDTQYF.

For the CDR3, the DNA is TGTGCCAGCTCACCAGGGCAGGGGCCGCAAGCTTTCTTT. Protein: CASSPGQGPQAFF. This sequence joins TRBV18 and TRBJ1-1; TRBD1 is a possible D gene (6 bases). V was cut by 2 bases and J by 9 bases, with 13 bases left in between. The length of the CDR3 is 13 residues. Germline CDR1 reads KGHSH; CDR2 reads LQKENI. Filled out from reference TRBV18 and TRBJ1-1, the complete variable domain reads NAGVMQNPRHLVRRRGQEARLRCSPMKGHSHVYWYRQLPEEGLKFMVYLQKENIIDESGMPKERFSAEFPKEGPSILRIQQVVRGDSAAYFCASSPGQGPQAFFGQGTRLTVV.

CDR3 amino acids: CASSPTRSYEQYF. CDR3 DNA: TGTGCCAGCAGTCCGACGAGATCCTACGAGCAGTACTTC. The V call is TRBV4-2, the J call TRBJ2-7; D gene uncertain. CDR1 is LGHNA and CDR2 is YNFKEQ in the germline V gene. Between the trimmed V and J ends, which lost 6 bases and 1 base, there was a span of 10 bases. CDR3 length: 13 residues.